These 13 T cell receptor beta chains were sequenced from one sample in a study of Graves' ophthalmopathy and Graves' hyperthyroidism. From RNA, the CDR3 regions of TCR beta chains were amplified and sequenced. HTBI primers served in a first-round RT-PCR, which a second-round multiplex PCR followed. TCRdb re-called the multiplex PCR reads through MiXCR, storing one row per CDR3 protein. In the table there are 600,000 to 950,000 distinct CDR3 sequences, approximately 40% of which are singletons. Sequenced sample: peripheral blood. The receptors were gathered from an adult man with Graves' ophthalmopathy.

Regarding this clonotype: It may be a read error: a sequence one base away is much more abundant. V usage is TRBV29-1 and J usage is TRBJ1-6; D is ambiguous. The CDR3 has 15 residues. Germline assignment: CDR1 SQVTM and CDR2 ANQGSEA. Trimming took off 1 base at V and 6 bases at J, with 13 bases between the two ends. As DNA, the CDR3 is TGCAGCGTTGAAGGTTTACGGGGATCTAATTCACCCCTCCACTTT. It codes for CSVEGLRGSNSPLHF. Full variable domain (rest looked up from reference TRBV29-1 and TRBJ1-6): SAVISQKPSRDICQRGTSLTIQCQVDSQVTMMFWYRQQPGQSLTLIATANQGSEATYESGFVIDKFPISRPNLTFSTLTVSNMSPEDSSIYLCSVEGLRGSNSPLHFGNGTRLTVT.

V usage is TRBV15 and J usage is TRBJ1-4, with D perhaps TRBD1 (5 bases). The CDR3 length is 13 residues. Between the trimmed V and J ends, which lost 8 bases and 3 bases, there was a span of 10 bases. Germline V gene data show CDR1 as LNHNV and CDR2 as YYDKDF (reference sequence). CDR3 region: CATPDSPNEKLFF. CDR3 nucleotides: TGTGCCACCCCCGACAGTCCTAATGAAAAACTGTTTTTT.

Regarding this clonotype: This may be a read error: a much more frequent sequence differs by one nucleotide. The chain couples TRBV7-9 to TRBJ1-2; perhaps TRBD1 as D (5 bases). CDR1 and CDR2 from the germline V gene are SEHNR and FQNEAQ (reference sequence). The CDR3 has 14 amino acids. CDR3 amino acids: CPSSFGGGDYGYTF. In DNA, the CDR3 is TGTCCCAGCAGCTTTGGGGGAGGTGACTATGGCTACACCTTC.

The chain joins TRBV11-2 to TRBJ1-1; D not resolved. The length of the CDR3 is 14 residues. Germline-derived CDR1 and CDR2 are SGHAT and FQNNGV. Trimming pared 5 bases from V and 4 bases from J, leaving 14 bases between. The CDR3: CASSLLLSATEAFF. The CDR3 DNA follows: TGTGCCAGCAGCCTACTGTTAAGTGCCACTGAAGCTTTCTTT.

J is TRBJ1-5 and V is TRBV24-1, with a possible D match to TRBD1 (6 bases). Per germline, CDR1 KGHDR and CDR2 SFDVKD. Trimming stripped 6 bases from V and 6 bases from J, with 11 bases between. The CDR3 extends over 13 amino acids. The CDR3 DNA sequence: TGTGCCACCAGTACCGCAGGGGTTCAGCCCCAGCATTTT. It is translated as CATSTAGVQPQHF.

This chain links TRBV28 with TRBJ1-1; D gene uncertain. V lost 3 bases and J 0 bases, leaving 8 bases between the germline ends. The V gene's germline CDR1 is MDHEN and CDR2 SYDVKM. This CDR3 has 14 residues. CDR3 DNA sequence: TGTGCCAGCAGTTTTATAAACATGAACACTGAAGCTTTCTTT. This sequence encodes CASSFINMNTEAFF.

This clonotype was detected only a few times. V usage is TRBV15 and J usage is TRBJ1-2; D possibly corresponds to TRBD1 (6 bases). The length of the CDR3 is 15 residues. In germline, CDR1 is LNHNV, CDR2 YYDKDF (reference sequence). Trimming cost V 1 base and J 1 base, with 10 bases left between them. The CDR3 sequence: CATSRGTEGNYGYTF. CDR3 DNA sequence: TGTGCCACCAGCAGAGGGACAGAGGGTAACTATGGCTACACCTTC.

This clonotype has only a few counts. One end of the junction varies from germline; a read error may be responsible. The V and J genes are TRBV10-2 and TRBJ1-6, with TRBD1 identical over 8 bases. This CDR3 comprises 15 residues. Germline CDR1 is WSHSY and CDR2 is SAAADI. The CDR3 DNA reads TGTGCCAGCAGTTTTTCCGGGACAGGTTATTCACCCCTCCACTTT. Its translation is CASSFSGTGYSPLHF.

The V gene is TRBV10-3, the J gene TRBJ2-6; D uncertain. Trimming pared 10 bases from V and 1 base from J, leaving 11 bases between. The CDR3 is 14 residues long. Germline V gene data show CDR1 as ENHRY and CDR2 as SYGVKD. The chain's CDR3 is CASNRLSGANVLTF. The CDR3 bases are TGTGCCAGCAATCGGCTGTCTGGGGCCAACGTCCTGACTTTC.

Comment on this clonotype: A clone one base away is much larger, so this may be a read error. The V and J genes are TRBV29-1 and TRBJ2-7; 10 nucleotides align to TRBD1. After removal of 5 bases from V and 4 bases from J, the junction contained 5 bases not matched to a gene. The germline V gene has CDR1 SQVTM and CDR2 ANQGSEA. The length of the CDR3 is 13 residues. As DNA, the CDR3 is TGCAGCGTTCGACGGGACAGGGGTTACGAGCAGTACTTC. Encoded protein: CSVRRDRGYEQYF.

The sample holds a few counts of this clonotype. V is TRBV7-9 and J is TRBJ2-5, with D possibly TRBD2 on 6 matching bases. This CDR3 spans 16 amino acids. Germline assignment: CDR1 SEHNR and CDR2 FQNEAQ (reference sequence). Trimming took 8 bases from V and 5 from J, leaving 24 bases between them. CDR3 DNA sequence: TGTGCCAGCTCCGGCGCCCGGGGGATGGGTGAGGAGACCCAGTACTTC. Its translation is CASSGARGMGEETQYF.

This clonotype came up many times. The chain recombines TRBV7-8 with TRBJ2-7; D is undetermined. This CDR3 has 14 residues. The germline V and J ends were trimmed by 1 base and 6 bases, with 13 bases remaining between them. The germline V gene encodes CDR1 SGHVS and CDR2 FQNEAQ. CDR3 DNA sequence: TGTGCCAGCAGCTTAGGTAGGGCAATTGGCGAGCAGTACTTC. It encodes CASSLGRAIGEQYF.

The chain joins TRBV12-3 or TRBV12-4 to TRBJ2-5; 8 nucleotides match TRBD1. This CDR3 spans 14 amino acids. Trimming cost V 3 bases and J 4 bases; bases outside gene matches: 4. The CDR3 DNA follows: TGTGCCAGCAGTTTTAACAGGGGGAGAGAGACCCAGTACTTC. Its translation: CASSFNRGRETQYF.